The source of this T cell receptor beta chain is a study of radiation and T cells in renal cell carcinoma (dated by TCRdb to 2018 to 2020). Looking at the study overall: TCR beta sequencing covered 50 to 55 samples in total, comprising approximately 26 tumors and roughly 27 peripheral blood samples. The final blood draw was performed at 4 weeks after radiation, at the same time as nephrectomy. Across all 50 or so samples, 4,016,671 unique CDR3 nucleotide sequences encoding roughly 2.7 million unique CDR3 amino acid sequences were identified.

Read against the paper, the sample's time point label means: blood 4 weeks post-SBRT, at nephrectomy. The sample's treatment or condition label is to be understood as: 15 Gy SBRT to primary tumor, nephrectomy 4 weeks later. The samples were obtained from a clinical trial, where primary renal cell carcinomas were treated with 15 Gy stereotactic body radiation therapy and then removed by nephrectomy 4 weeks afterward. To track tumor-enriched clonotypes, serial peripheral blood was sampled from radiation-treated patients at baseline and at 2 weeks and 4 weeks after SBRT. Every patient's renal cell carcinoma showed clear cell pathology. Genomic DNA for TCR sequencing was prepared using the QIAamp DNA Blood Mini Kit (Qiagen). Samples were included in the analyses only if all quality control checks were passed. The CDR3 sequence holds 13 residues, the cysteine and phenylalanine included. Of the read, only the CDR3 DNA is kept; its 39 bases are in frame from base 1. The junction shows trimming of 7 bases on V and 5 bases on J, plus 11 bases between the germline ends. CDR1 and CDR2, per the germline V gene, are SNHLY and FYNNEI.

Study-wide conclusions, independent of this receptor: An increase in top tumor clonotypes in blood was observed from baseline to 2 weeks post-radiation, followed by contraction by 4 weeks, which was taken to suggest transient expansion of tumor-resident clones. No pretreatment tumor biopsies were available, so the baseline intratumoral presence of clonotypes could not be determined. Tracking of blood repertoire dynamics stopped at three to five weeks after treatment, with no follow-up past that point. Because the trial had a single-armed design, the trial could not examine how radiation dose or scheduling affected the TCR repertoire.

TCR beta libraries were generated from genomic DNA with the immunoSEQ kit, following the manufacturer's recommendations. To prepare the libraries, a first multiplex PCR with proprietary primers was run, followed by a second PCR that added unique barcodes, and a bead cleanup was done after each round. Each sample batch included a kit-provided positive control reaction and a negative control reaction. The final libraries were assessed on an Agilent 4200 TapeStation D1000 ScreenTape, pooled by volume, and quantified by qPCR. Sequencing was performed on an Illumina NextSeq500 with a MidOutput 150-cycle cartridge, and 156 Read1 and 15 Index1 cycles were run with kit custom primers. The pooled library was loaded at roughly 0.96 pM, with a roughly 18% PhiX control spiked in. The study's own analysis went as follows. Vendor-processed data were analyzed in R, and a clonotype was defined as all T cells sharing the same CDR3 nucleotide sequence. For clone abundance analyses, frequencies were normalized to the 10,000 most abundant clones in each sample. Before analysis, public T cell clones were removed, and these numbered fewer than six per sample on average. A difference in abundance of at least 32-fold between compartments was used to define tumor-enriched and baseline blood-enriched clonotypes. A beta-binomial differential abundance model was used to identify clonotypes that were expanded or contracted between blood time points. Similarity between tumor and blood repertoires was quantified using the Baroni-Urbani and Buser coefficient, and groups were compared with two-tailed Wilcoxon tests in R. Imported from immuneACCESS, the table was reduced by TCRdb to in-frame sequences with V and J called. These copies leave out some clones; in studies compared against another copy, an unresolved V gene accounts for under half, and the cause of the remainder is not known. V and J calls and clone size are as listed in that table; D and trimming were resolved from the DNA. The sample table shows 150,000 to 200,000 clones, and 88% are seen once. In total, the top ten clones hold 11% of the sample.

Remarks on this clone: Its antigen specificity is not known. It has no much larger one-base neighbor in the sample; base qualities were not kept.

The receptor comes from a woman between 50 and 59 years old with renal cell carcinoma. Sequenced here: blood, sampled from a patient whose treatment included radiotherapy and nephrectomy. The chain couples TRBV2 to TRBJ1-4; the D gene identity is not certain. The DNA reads TGTGCCAGCAATTTCCAGGAGAATGAAAAACTGTTTTTT. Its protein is CASNFQENEKLFF.